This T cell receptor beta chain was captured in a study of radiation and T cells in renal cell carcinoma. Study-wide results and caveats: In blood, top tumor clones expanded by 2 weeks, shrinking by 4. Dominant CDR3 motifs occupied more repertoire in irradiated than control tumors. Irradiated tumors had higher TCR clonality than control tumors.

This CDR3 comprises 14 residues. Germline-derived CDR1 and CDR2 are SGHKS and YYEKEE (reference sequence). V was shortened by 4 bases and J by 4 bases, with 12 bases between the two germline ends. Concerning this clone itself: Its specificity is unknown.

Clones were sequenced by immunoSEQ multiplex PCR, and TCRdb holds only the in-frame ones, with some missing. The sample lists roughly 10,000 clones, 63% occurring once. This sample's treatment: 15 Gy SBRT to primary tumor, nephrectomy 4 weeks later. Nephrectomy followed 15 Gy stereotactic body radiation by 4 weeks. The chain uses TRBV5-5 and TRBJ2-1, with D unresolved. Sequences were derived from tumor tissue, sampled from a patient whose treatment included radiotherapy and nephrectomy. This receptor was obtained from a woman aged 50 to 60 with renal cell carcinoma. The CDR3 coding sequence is TGTGCCAGCAGCCCAATTAATGGGTACAATGAGCAGTTCTTC. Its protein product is CASSPINGYNEQFF.